This T cell receptor (beta chain) was recovered during a study of cytomegalovirus exposure and HLA in healthy donors. The primer mix had 60 Vbeta and 13 Jbeta primers. Libraries were prepared by immunoSEQ multiplex PCR; TCRdb keeps only in-frame clonotypes and omits some of them. The sample holds around 130,000 clones, around 85% seen once. Looked up from germline, CDR1 is KGHSH and CDR2 is LQKENI. The CDR3 is 14 residues long. V lost 3 bases, J lost 0 bases, and 3 bases lay in between. The sample consisted of PBMCs. V gene TRBV18 combines with J gene TRBJ2-6; D is undetermined. This TCR derives from a boy under 18 in good health and CMV-seronegative. CDR3 sequence reads: CASSPYSGANVLTF. The DNA of the CDR3 is TGTGCCAGCTCACCCTACTCTGGGGCCAACGTCCTGACTTTC.